This T cell receptor (beta chain) is from a study of T cell repertoires in cytomegalovirus infection. The overall study: Recently identified HLA-C-restricted CMV epitopes were among the peptides used. In public TCR beta signatures, there were indications of both CMV infection and matching HLA type.

Looked up from germline, CDR1 is SEHNR and CDR2 is FQNEAQ (reference sequence). Trimming removed 7 bases from V and 6 bases from J, with 16 bases in between. The CDR3 is 14 residues long. Of note for this clonotype: The antigen is unknown.

TCRdb called the reads again in MiXCR, with one record for every CDR3 protein. The sample has 300,000 or so distinct CDR3 sequences; approximately 25% are singletons. General study results and limits: Of the TCR beta families, the public ones yielded a cumulative frequency that identified carriers of CMV plus the relevant HLA. The study found HLA-C-restricted CMV-specific TCR beta clonotypes dominating the ex vivo response.

This receptor was obtained from a human donor in good health (CMV status not recorded). Some clones in this sample may be carry-over from other donors' samples. The V and J genes are TRBV7-9 and TRBJ1-5; D is possibly TRBD1 (6 bases). Here the sequenced sample was cultured PBMCs, taken from culture after CMV antigen stimulation. As DNA, the CDR3 is TGTGCCAGCACCAATAACAACAGGGCTCAGCCCCAGCATTTT. Residues: CASTNNNRAQPQHF.